The clone carrying this TCR beta chain was seen a handful of times. Its specificity is not known. These data are taken from a study of post-analysis software for immune sequencing data. Findings and caveats of the study: By F measure, strong co-clustering occurred among samples prepared in the same batch.

Unique molecular identifiers featured in each of the TCR beta cDNA libraries. MiXCR was run by TCRdb on the PCR reads, yielding one entry per CDR3 protein. The table shows 160,000 or so distinct CDR3 sequences, with under 40% occurring only once. Per germline, CDR1 SQVTM and CDR2 ANQGSEA. J gave up 6 bases and V 2 bases, and 5 bases lay outside the gene matches. The CDR3 totals 13 residues. The source is a girl aged 5-17 years with multiple sclerosis. The J gene is TRBJ2-7, the V gene TRBV29-1; 9 nucleotides line up with TRBD2. Sample: blood, taken after autologous hematopoietic stem cell transplantation. CDR3 in amino acids: CSVERAGGGEQYF. DNA of the CDR3: TGCAGCGTTGAACGGGCGGGAGGGGGCGAGCAGTACTTC.